The 5 T cell receptor beta chains reported below all come from one sample, sequenced in a study of regulatory T cells in long-lasting Graves disease. Time point: newly diagnosed GD, antithyroid drugs for less than 3 months. There was RNA extracted from PBMCs, and the TCR library was made from it. In building TCR beta libraries, iRepertoire HTBI primers were used together with Arm-PCR of CDR3 regions. TCRdb called the multiplex PCR reads again in MiXCR, with one record for every CDR3 protein. The sample consists of 440,000 or so distinct CDR3 sequences, 16% of them appearing once. These data were likewise used in another study, on T cells in Graves' hyperthyroidism and ophthalmopathy.

Sample: peripheral blood mononuclear cells (PBMCs), taken at new diagnosis, from a patient treated with antithyroid drugs. All receptors derive from a woman aged 25 to 39 with Graves disease.

This clonotype has a handful of counts. CDR3 bases: TGTGCCATCGGCACGGACAGGGAAGAGACCCAGTACTTC. This gives the protein CAIGTDREETQYF. The chain combines TRBV10-3 with TRBJ2-5; 8 nucleotides line up with TRBD1. Trimming cost V 8 bases and J 3 bases; bases outside gene matches: 5. CDR3 size: 13 residues. Looked up from germline, CDR1 is ENHRY and CDR2 is SYGVKD.

The V gene is TRBV5-1, the J gene TRBJ2-3; 10 bases are shared with TRBD2. CDR1 is SGHRS, CDR2 YFSETQ, per germline. V shed 0 bases, J shed 4 bases, and the junction held 2 bases outside the gene matches. The CDR3 extends over 15 amino acids. Written as DNA, the CDR3 is TGCGCCAGCAGCTTGGCTAGCGGGGGAGCAGATACGCAGTATTTT. It yields the protein CASSLASGGADTQYF.

On this clonotype itself: Possible read error: a much larger clone is one base away. The genes are TRBV6-1 and TRBJ2-1; 9 positions agree with TRBD1. The CDR3 is 15 residues long. The ends lost 4 bases at V and 9 bases at J; junction bases unmatched: 10. In germline, CDR1 is MNHNS, CDR2 SASEGT. As DNA, the CDR3 is TGTGCCAGCAGTGTAACTCAACAGGGGGCGGCTGAGCAGTTCTTC. Its translation is CASSVTQQGAAEQFF.

The chain is built from TRBV5-4 and TRBJ2-3; D not certain. Trimming removed 5 bases at V and 4 bases at J, with 11 bases between. Germline CDR1 SGHNT, CDR2 YYREEE (reference sequence). The CDR3 covers 13 residues. This chain's CDR3 is CASSRERADTQYF. The CDR3 coding sequence is TGTGCCAGCAGTCGCGAAAGGGCAGATACGCAGTATTTT.

This clonotype was found many times. The V call is TRBV28, the J call TRBJ1-2; 7 nucleotides align to TRBD1. This CDR3 is 13 amino acids long. With 6 bases clipped from V and 3 bases from J, the junction kept 4 bases outside the gene matches. Germline lookup yields CDR1 MDHEN and CDR2 SYDVKM. The CDR3 sequence: CASRYRGDYGYTF. Written as DNA, the CDR3 is TGTGCCAGCAGATACAGGGGTGACTATGGCTACACCTTC.